Listed below are T cell receptor delta chains from one sample, sequenced in a study of gamma-delta chains in newborns, infants, children. TCRdb re-called the reads with CATT. The table shows 3,500 to 4,500 delta-chain clones, with roughly 3.9% occurring only once. Sequencing input: blood. These receptors all come from a child who was a newborn, infant or young child, either healthy, febrile or measles-vaccinated (not recorded which). The CDR3 runs from the conserved cysteine through the conserved F or W. The D gene is left open where the match is weak.

J: TRDJ1; V: TRDV2; D: TRDD3; CDR3: CACDTLGDLRNDKLIF
J: TRDJ1; V: TRDV2; D: TRDD3; CDR3: CACDLLGDTPDKLIF
J: TRDJ2; V: TRDV2; D: .; CDR3: CACDPMTSSPSLAQLFF
J: TRDJ1; V: TRDV1; D: TRDD2; CDR3: CALGEPIEGFLHRTGITLEHPDKLIF
J: TRDJ1; V: TRDV2; D: TRDD3; CDR3: CACELGAPYTDKLIF
J: TRDJ1; V: TRDV2; D: .; CDR3: CACDPLLRYTDKLIF
J: TRDJ1; V: TRDV1; D: TRDD3; CDR3: CALGEEGLPLYRGGGYKPATDKLIF
J: TRDJ1; V: TRDV2; D: .; CDR3: CACDPVAPGITPDKLIF
J: TRDJ3; V: TRDV2; D: .; CDR3: CACDPLVVAGDTRQMFF
J: TRDJ1; V: TRDV2; D: TRDD3; CDR3: CACDTVLGGRPSYTDKLIF
J: TRDJ1; V: TRDV2; D: .; CDR3: CACDTVSATDKLIF
J: TRDJ1; V: TRDV1; D: .; CDR3: CALGEPELLAGGLSTDKLTF
J: TRDJ3; V: TRDV2; D: TRDD3; CDR3: CACDILGDSSWDTRQMFF
J: TRDJ1; V: TRDV2; D: TRDD3; CDR3: CACDILGDGADKLIF